A selection of T cell receptor beta chains follows, all from one sample in a study of cytomegalovirus exposure and HLA in healthy donors. Data came from immunoSEQ multiplex PCR; TCRdb stores just in-frame clones and leaves some out. The table includes some 150,000 clones, roughly 78% detected once. The sample taken for sequencing was PBMCs. The receptors originated from a man aged 35 to 55 in good health and CMV-seronegative. Both conserved end residues are trimmed from each CDR3. Fields, in order: V gene, D gene, CDR3 protein. A D gene is named only where the DNA matches it firmly.

>TRBV4-3|TRBD2
ASSRREGREQF
>TRBV4-3|TRBD1
ASSQDRAETQY
>TRBV10-3|.
AISEQVANTIY
>TRBV9|.
ASSLLVSNTGELF
>TRBV5-1|.
ASGLQGRTEAF
>TRBV27|.
ASSFPRESGLNTQY
>TRBV2|TRBD2
ASSFRGVGGELF
>TRBV7-8|.
ASSFGGADGYT
>TRBV4-1|TRBD2
ASSLGLGSFEQY
>TRBV7-2|.
ASSYPGSQETQY
>TRBV6-1|TRBD1
ASSAGGWEKLF
>TRBV19|.
ASSVLTGGPYNEQF
>TRBV11-3|.
ASSSDSNQETQY
>TRBV29-1|TRBD1
SVVPQGASEKLF
>TRBV28|.
ASSFGGVGNNEQF
>TRBV7-8|.
ASSLARLGGNQPQH
>TRBV11-2|.
ASSSVLAVHGYT
>TRBV7-9|.
ASSPTNQPQH
>TRBV5-1|TRBD1
ASSPGTGLNEQF
>TRBV29-1|.
SVDRANTDTQY
>TRBV5-6|TRBD2
ASSYGLAASYEQY
>TRBV29-1|TRBD2
SVVGLAGIRASTDTQY
>TRBV5-1|TRBD2
ASAEVGGEQY
>TRBV15|.
ATSRDRNSGNTIY
>TRBV28|.
ASSFRAPYEQY
>TRBV13|.
ASSSGSGNTIY
>TRBV29-1|TRBD1
STGQGARSTDTQY
>TRBV7-9|.
ASSLSSNEQF
>TRBV4-2|TRBD2
ASSQERTSGTDTQY